Presented here are 14 T cell receptor beta chains from one specimen sequenced in a study of spatial heterogeneity in lung cancer (dated by TCRdb to about 2019). What the study reported, not specific to this receptor: The tumor nonsynonymous mutation count correlated with the number of expanded intratumoral alpha and beta TCRs.

The time point label corresponds to: sample taken at primary tumor resection. The protocol used for the library was 5' RACE. The sequencing machine was a NextSeq 500. TCRdb itself trimmed the public reads at Q25 with fastp, ran MiXCR and retained productive beta chains. Every distinct CDR3 protein forms one entry, paired with its most common genes and DNA. The sample table lists 20,000 to 25,000 distinct CDR3 sequences, 4% to 5.5% of them with a count of one. The ten largest clones add up to roughly a tenth of the sample. For these receptors, no antigen is known. Specimen: lung tumor tissue, collected at surgery. Source of these receptors: a male donor with early-stage non-small cell lung cancer.

This chain uses TRBV12-3 or TRBV12-4 with TRBJ2-7; maybe TRBD2 (6 bases). The CDR3 is 14 amino acids. V gave up 5 bases and J gave up 0 bases, with 11 bases separating them. The CDR3 DNA reads as TGTGCCAGCAGTCAGAGCGGGCTCTCCTACGAGCAGTACTTC. Encoded protein: CASSQSGLSYEQYF.

Ten or more counts support this clonotype. This chain connects TRBV6-5 to TRBJ2-1, with D possibly matching TRBD2 (6 bases). This CDR3 comprises 18 residues. V was clipped by 4 bases and J by 0 bases, with 19 bases between them. Germline CDR1 reads MNHEY; CDR2 reads SVGAGI. The CDR3 loop is CASSFNPRDSSSYNEQFF. In DNA form, the CDR3 reads TGTGCCAGCAGTTTCAACCCCCGGGACTCCAGCTCCTACAATGAGCAGTTCTTC.

This clonotype was observed at least ten times. The chain combines TRBV20-1 with TRBJ2-2; D gene uncertain. This CDR3 is 13 amino acids long. CDR1 is DFQATT, CDR2 SNEGSKA, per germline (reference sequence). Trimming shortened V by 7 bases and J by 2 bases, and 11 bases separated the two germline ends. The CDR3 sequence is CSGSTANTGELFF. The CDR3 DNA reads as TGCAGTGGTTCCACGGCAAACACCGGGGAGCTGTTTTTT.

This clonotype has ten or more counts. The chain combines TRBV20-1 with TRBJ2-3; 14 nucleotides line up with TRBD2. The CDR3 is made up of 16 amino acids. Per germline, CDR1 DFQATT and CDR2 SNEGSKA (reference sequence). Trimming cost V 8 bases and J 0 bases; bases outside gene matches: 7. The CDR3: CSTGLAGGLSTDTQYF. The CDR3 DNA sequence: TGCAGTACAGGACTAGCGGGGGGTCTTAGCACAGATACGCAGTATTTT.

This clonotype came up many times. The V call is TRBV19, the J call TRBJ2-7, with D tentatively TRBD1 (6 bases). The CDR3 extends over 15 amino acids. V gave up 1 base and J gave up 6 bases, with 16 bases separating them. CDR1 and CDR2 from the germline V gene are LNHDA and SQIVND (reference sequence). The CDR3 spells CASSIGKQGRGEQYF. CDR3 DNA sequence: TGTGCCAGTAGTATAGGCAAACAGGGTCGGGGCGAGCAGTACTTC. Full variable domain (rest looked up from reference TRBV19 and TRBJ2-7): DGGITQSPKYLFRKEGQNVTLSCEQNLNHDAMYWYRQDPGQGLRLIYYSQIVNDFQKGDIAEGYSVSREKKESFPLTVTSAQKNPTAFYLCASSIGKQGRGEQYFGPGTRLTVT.

This clonotype was recorded at least ten times. This sequence joins TRBV20-1 and TRBJ1-5; no firm D call. Germline CDR1 reads DFQATT; CDR2 reads SNEGSKA (reference sequence). V was trimmed by 6 bases and J by 1 base, leaving 10 bases between them. This CDR3 region has 13 residues. The DNA of the CDR3 is TGCAGTGCCTCCGGACGGAGCAATCAGCCCCAGCATTTT. Protein product: CSASGRSNQPQHF.

This clonotype was picked up a small number of times. The chain uses TRBV19 and TRBJ2-6; D may be TRBD2 (6 bases). This CDR3 is 15 amino acids long. V lost 3 bases, J lost 6 bases, and 12 bases lay in between. Germline V gene sequence: CDR1 LNHDA, CDR2 SQIVND (reference sequence). The CDR3 loop is CASSIGGREANVLTF. CDR3 in DNA: TGTGCCAGTAGTATCGGGGGACGGGAGGCCAACGTCCTGACTTTC.

This clonotype was found many times. The rearrangement joins TRBV19 to TRBJ1-5; D is uncertain. The CDR3 is made up of 13 amino acids. The germline CDR1 and CDR2 sequences are LNHDA and SQIVND (reference sequence). V shed 10 bases and J shed 7 bases, with 17 bases lying between them. The CDR3 nucleotides are TGTGCCACCGGCGAAGGGATGAGGCAGCCCCAGCATTTT. It specifies CATGEGMRQPQHF.

This clonotype occurred many times. The chain combines TRBV11-2 with TRBJ2-3; TRBD2 matches at 9 bases. This CDR3 contains 17 residues. Trimming cost V 5 bases and J 6 bases; bases outside gene matches: 15. Germline V lookup: CDR1 SGHAT, CDR2 FQNNGV. The CDR3 DNA reads TGTGCCAGCAGCCTTCAGCCGCTAGGGACTAGCATGGATACGCAGTATTTT. Residues: CASSLQPLGTSMDTQYF.

This clonotype has ten or more counts. The rearrangement uses TRBV7-9 and TRBJ2-7; 8 nucleotides line up with TRBD1. Per germline, CDR1 SEHNR and CDR2 FQNEAQ (reference sequence). There are 14 residues in the CDR3. J lost 1 base, V lost 5 bases, and 4 bases had no gene match. CDR3 DNA sequence: TGTGCCAGCAGCCCCCGGGACAGGTCCTACGAGCAGTACTTC. Translation: CASSPRDRSYEQYF.

This clonotype occurred a few times. A much larger clone lies one base from this, so it may be a read error. The rearrangement joins TRBV28 to TRBJ2-7, with TRBD2 identical over 9 bases. CDR3 length: 15 residues. CDR1 and CDR2 (germline): MDHEN, SYDVKM. Written as DNA, the CDR3 is TGTGGCAGCACCCTACCCCATAGCGGGAGTGTCGAGCAGTACTTC. Protein: CGSTLPHSGSVEQYF.

The V call is TRBV7-9, the J call TRBJ2-7; 8 nucleotides line up with TRBD2. Germline V lookup: CDR1 SEHNR, CDR2 FQNEAQ (reference sequence). The CDR3 is 12 residues long. V shed 6 bases and J 4 bases; nucleotides not matched to a gene: 2. In DNA, the CDR3 is TGTGCCAGCAGAAGCGGGGGATACGAGCAGTACTTC. It yields the protein CASRSGGYEQYF. Full variable domain (outside the CDR3, taken from reference TRBV7-9 and TRBJ2-7): DTGVSQNPRHKITKRGQNVTFRCDPISEHNRLYWYRQTLGQGPEFLTYFQNEAQLEKSRLLSDRFSAERPKGSFSTLEIQRTEQGDSAMYLCASRSGGYEQYFGPGTRLTVT.

This clonotype was observed many times. The rearrangement uses TRBV7-9 and TRBJ2-1, with a weak D call TRBD2 (5 bases). Per germline, CDR1 SEHNR and CDR2 FQNEAQ (reference sequence). Deletions cut 4 bases from V and 7 bases from J, with 17 bases between. The CDR3 totals 15 residues. The CDR3 here is CASSWGGGMGNEQFF. As DNA, the CDR3 is TGTGCCAGCAGCTGGGGTGGAGGAATGGGGAATGAGCAGTTCTTC.

This clonotype was counted at least ten times. The gene calls are TRBV21-1 and TRBJ2-2; the table's D gene call, TRBD1, was not cross checked with the DNA. TRBV21-1 is designated a pseudogene. The CDR3 totals 14 residues. CDR3 region: CASSTRQGSGELFF. The CDR3 DNA reads TGTGCCAGCAGCACTCGACAGGGATCCGGGGAGCTGTTTTTT.